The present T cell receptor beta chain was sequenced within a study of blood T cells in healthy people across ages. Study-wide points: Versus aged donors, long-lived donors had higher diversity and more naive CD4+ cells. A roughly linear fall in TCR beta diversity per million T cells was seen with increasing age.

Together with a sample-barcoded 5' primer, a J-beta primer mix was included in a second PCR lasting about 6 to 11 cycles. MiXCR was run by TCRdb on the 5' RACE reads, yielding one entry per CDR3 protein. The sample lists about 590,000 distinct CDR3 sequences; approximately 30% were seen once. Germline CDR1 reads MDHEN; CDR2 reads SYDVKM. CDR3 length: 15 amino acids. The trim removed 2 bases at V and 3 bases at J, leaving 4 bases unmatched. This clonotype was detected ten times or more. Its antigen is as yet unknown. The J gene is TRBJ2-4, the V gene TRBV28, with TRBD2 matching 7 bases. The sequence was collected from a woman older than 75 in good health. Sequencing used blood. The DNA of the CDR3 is TGTGCCAGCAGTTTAGGTCGGGGGGTCAAAAACATTCAGTACTTC. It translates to CASSLGRGVKNIQYF.